Detailed here is one T cell receptor (beta chain). Its antigen is as yet unknown. This sample was included in a study of T cells in localized non-small cell lung cancer. Study outcomes and limitations: Adjacent lung had a median around 60 of the 100 largest tumor clones. The study found T cell clonality highest in uninvolved adjacent lung, above tumor.

Some clones are missing from TCRdb's copy, which holds only in-frame ones; the method was immunoSEQ multiplex PCR. The sample lists about 33,000 clones; more than 90% were seen once. The TCR comes from a female donor older than 55 with stage I lung adenocarcinoma. The sequences come from peripheral blood, collected before any cancer treatment.

CDR3 sequence reads: CASSPGPTGGHQPQHF. The CDR3, as DNA: TGTGCCAGCAGCCCGGGGCCGACAGGGGGCCATCAGCCCCAGCATTTT. V gene TRBV28 combines with J gene TRBJ1-5; 10 nucleotides align to TRBD1. This CDR3 comprises 16 residues. Germline CDR1 is MDHEN and CDR2 is SYDVKM. J gave up 5 bases and V 6 bases, and 10 bases lay outside the gene matches. The whole variable domain, remainder taken from reference TRBV28 and TRBJ1-5, is DVKVTQSSRYLVKRTGEKVFLECVQDMDHENMFWYRQDPGLGLRLIYFSYDVKMKEKGDIPEGYSVSREKKERFSLILESASTNQTSMYLCASSPGPTGGHQPQHFGDGTRLSIL.